This TCR beta chain was found in a study of T cells after yellow fever vaccination. Study as a whole: Preparation of fractions with low cell numbers was performed using SMART-Seq v4 Ultra Low Input.

The CDR3 contains 13 residues. The J segment lost 3 bases and the V segment lost 4 bases, leaving 1 base of the junction unmatched. Germline loops: CDR1 MNHEY, CDR2 SVGEGT. TCRdb re-derived calls from the 5' RACE reads in MiXCR, one entry per CDR3 protein. The sample lists a few hundred thousand distinct CDR3 sequences, approximately 4% occurring once. This clonotype came up many times. The source is a man between 18 and 35 years old who received the YFV17D yellow fever vaccine. The V call is TRBV6-2 or TRBV6-3, the J call TRBJ2-7, with 9 bases fitting TRBD1. Specimen: PBMCs, collected 5 days after the yellow fever booster vaccination. In nucleotides, the CDR3 is TGTGCCAGCAGTTGGGACAGGGACTACGAGCAGTACTTC. Its protein product is CASSWDRDYEQYF.